The rows below give T cell receptor beta chains drawn from one sample of a study of control samples from healthy donors and cancer patients. The protocol was immunoSEQ multiplex PCR, while the TCRdb copy is restricted to in-frame clones and leaves out a portion. The top ten clones hold approximately 1.4% of a sample with over 150,000 clones, more than 90% of them seen once. The sample taken for sequencing was blood. The receptors derive from a man aged 30 to 39 in good health. Both conserved end residues are part of each CDR3.

v_call cdr3_aa
TRBV6-6 CASSYKGEQYF
TRBV2 CASSESWTDTQYF
TRBV5-1 CASSTGYEQYF
TRBV6-5 CASSRGQVGNTIYF
TRBV19 CASSPGIAGSVSTDTQYF
TRBV10-3 CAIRGGQDTEAFF
TRBV11-2 CASSGNRVEKLFF
TRBV6-6 CASSLNQVQPQHF
TRBV15 CATSKNPGGNQPQHF
TRBV18 CASSPQQGDEQYF
TRBV6-5 CASSYSLAGVYEQFF
TRBV7-8 CASSFAGGAGTEAFF
TRBV9 CASSPWANHNEQFF
TRBV18 CASSSRQGVAGNTIYF
TRBV5-6 CASSLGQGRTYEQYF
TRBV7-9 CASSFLVEGYTF
TRBV19 CASSTQGETQYF
TRBV27 CASRLRQVTTEAFF
TRBV4-3 CASSQGGPQHF
TRBV28 CARRGSGTNEQYF
TRBV9 CASSAQGSYYGYTF
TRBV3-1/TRBV3-2 CASSMDRVGNQPQHF
TRBV28 CASSLPGANTGELFF
TRBV7-2 CASSPMTGTMGNQPQHF
TRBV30 CAWGTGLDTEAFF
TRBV4-3 CASSRILSGADGQYF
TRBV5-4 CASSFGGTGGARREKLFF
TRBV27 CASSGGRMSSYNSPLHF
TRBV24-1 CATSDLRETQGTDYGYTF
TRBV19 CASSIAGDSSYEQYF
TRBV24-1 CATSEGQGTEAFF
TRBV19 CASSIVGGFAFF
TRBV5-5 CASSLASYNEQFF
TRBV3-1/TRBV3-2 CASSQDPGTYYGYTF
TRBV7-9 CASSSGGGLSTDTQYF
TRBV2 CAITWGQISYNEQFF
TRBV28 CASSSPGGGDSPLHF
TRBV30 CAWTLVTPNSPLHF
TRBV30 CAWSSGNGRGSQPQHF
TRBV7-2 CASSPPRVKGTDTQYF
TRBV19 CASSTQVPNSPLHF
TRBV6-5 CATSRGGVYNSPLHF
TRBV27 CASSSSTGPLTYEQYF
TRBV5-1 CASSGLGVDNEQFF
TRBV30 CAWNPRGPESYTF